This TCR beta chain originates from a study of radiotherapy plus CTLA-4 blockade in lung cancer. Germline assignment: CDR1 MNHEY and CDR2 SMNVEV (reference sequence). Losses at the gene ends were 1 base for V and 6 bases for J; bases not matched to a gene: 5. This CDR3 comprises 15 residues. Method: immunoSEQ multiplex PCR; TCRdb's copy keeps in-frame clones and lacks some. The repertoire holds 84,000 or so clones, with around 83% as singletons. The chain uses TRBV27 and TRBJ2-7, with TRBD2 identical over 11 bases. This specimen consisted of peripheral blood, obtained from a patient treated with radiotherapy plus ipilimumab. The receptor comes from a human donor with non-small cell lung cancer that progressed on radiotherapy plus ipilimumab. CDR3 bases: TGTGCCAGCAGTTTATTGACTAGCGGGATCCGCGAGCAGTACTTC. It specifies CASSLLTSGIREQYF.